Sequencing of this T cell receptor beta chain was carried out in a study of T cell responses to AZD1222 COVID-19 vaccine. Study-level results: Seropositive status at baseline applied to only a handful of AZD1222 recipients.

Clones were sequenced by immunoSEQ multiplex PCR, and TCRdb holds only the in-frame ones, with some missing. Of 150,000 or so clones listed, less than 90% were seen once; the top ten hold 5.5%. Looked up from germline, CDR1 is SGHTA and CDR2 is FQGNSA. Germline trimming cut 0 bases from V and 4 bases from J; bases unmatched to any gene: 2. The CDR3 is 15 residues long. This clone came up a few times. Its antigen remains unknown. This material consisted of peripheral blood, taken on day 0 of MenACWY control vaccination. The clonotype was recovered from an adult in good health. The rearrangement links TRBV7-2 to TRBJ2-2; 7 bases map to TRBD1. The CDR3 reads CASSLAGGATGELFF. The DNA of the CDR3 is TGTGCCAGCAGCTTAGCAGGGGGCGCCACCGGGGAGCTGTTTTTT. Full variable domain (outside the CDR3, taken from reference TRBV7-2 and TRBJ2-2): GAGVSQSPSNKVTEKGKDVELRCDPISGHTALYWYRQSLGQGLEFLIYFQGNSAPDKSGLPSDRFSAERTGGSVSTLTIQRTQQEDSAVYLCASSLAGGATGELFFGEGSRLTVL.